This TCR beta chain was captured in a study of blood T cell repertoires in COVID-19. Study summary: Sample material is recorded as cDNA or gDNA derived from T cells, B-cell-depleted T cells, or PBMCs.

Measured with immunoSEQ multiplex PCR; TCRdb has only the in-frame clones, and not every one. The sample holds roughly 110,000 clones, around 80% seen once. Per germline, CDR1 KGHSH and CDR2 LQKENI. The V gene lost 3 bases and the J gene lost 0 bases, with 6 bases spanning the gap. The CDR3 has 13 residues. This chain uses TRBV18 with TRBJ2-7; D gene uncertain. The sequencing input was peripheral blood. This TCR was sampled from a woman aged 70-85 years with acute or convalescent COVID-19. The DNA for the CDR3 is TGTGCCAGCTCACCTGAGGTCTCCTACGAGCAGTACTTC. Protein product: CASSPEVSYEQYF.